What follows are 32 T cell receptor beta chains derived from one specimen sequenced in a study of T-cell reconstitution after alpha-beta-depleted transplantation in children. Library preparation (for TCRbeta) was performed with unique molecular identifiers. TCRdb fed the PCR reads into MiXCR, producing one record per CDR3 protein. The sample holds under 750,000 distinct CDR3 sequences, about 21% seen once. Specimen: PBMCs, mostly from graft donor cells, collected 360 days after TCRalphabeta/CD19-depleted stem cell transplant. The receptors originated from a boy in the first two years of life who had a stem cell transplant for acute myeloid leukemia, so the T cells may come from the graft donor.

In this sample, this clonotype turned up many times. The chain uses TRBV25-1 and TRBJ1-5, with D perhaps TRBD1 (5 bases). CDR3 length equals 12 residues. Germline CDR1 and CDR2: MGHDK and SYGVNS. Trimming stripped 3 bases from V and 7 bases from J, with 7 bases between. The DNA of the CDR3 is TGTGCCAGCAGTGATTCAGGGCAGCCCCAGCATTTT. This encodes CASSDSGQPQHF.

The J gene is TRBJ2-7, the V gene TRBV7-9; 9 positions match TRBD1. CDR1 and CDR2 from the germline V gene are SEHNR and FQNEAQ (reference sequence). Losses at the gene ends were 10 bases for V and 6 bases for J; bases not matched to a gene: 10. This CDR3 has 13 residues. CDR3 region: CAMSPGTGSEQYV. CDR3 nucleotide sequence: TGTGCCATGAGCCCTGGGACAGGGAGCGAGCAGTACGTC.

This clonotype appeared many times. The V and J genes are TRBV29-1 and TRBJ2-4; the D is unclear. The CDR3 has 14 amino acids. The germline gives CDR1 SQVTM, CDR2 ANQGSEA. Trimming took 5 bases from V and 0 from J, leaving 11 bases between them. In nucleotides, the CDR3 is TGCAGCGTTTTAGCAGGCTTAGCCAAAAACATTCAGTACTTC. This gives the protein CSVLAGLAKNIQYF.

This clonotype came up many times. V and J are TRBV11-1 and TRBJ2-7; TRBD1 matches at 7 bases. With V trimmed by 5 bases and J by 2 bases, 12 bases remained unmatched. The CDR3 loop spans 16 amino acids. CDR1 SGHAT and CDR2 FQDESV come from the germline V gene (reference sequence). The CDR3 DNA sequence: TGTGCCAGCAGCCTAGGGACAGTCGCTCAAGCCTACGAGCAGTACGTC. Translation: CASSLGTVAQAYEQYV.

The chain combines TRBV7-2 with TRBJ2-4, with D possibly matching TRBD2 (6 bases). Trimming cost V 5 bases and J 2 bases, with 19 bases left between them. This CDR3 contains 17 residues. The V gene's germline CDR1 is SGHTA and CDR2 FQGNSA. CDR3 sequence (DNA): TGTGCCAGCAGCAACGGGGGACCACCTTATACCAAAAACATTCAGTACTTC. The encoded protein is CASSNGGPPYTKNIQYF.

The rearrangement joins TRBV20-1 to TRBJ2-5, with 12 bases identical to TRBD2. The V gene's germline CDR1 is DFQATT and CDR2 SNEGSKA (reference sequence). This CDR3 region has 19 residues. V dropped 6 bases and J dropped 2; count of bases not matched to a gene: 19. CDR3 residues: CSATSHGGPSGGAQETQYF. For the CDR3, the DNA is TGCAGTGCCACCAGCCATGGGGGCCCTAGCGGGGGGGCACAAGAGACCCAGTACTTC.

The table lists this clonotype with a few counts. This chain connects TRBV25-1 to TRBJ2-7; 8 bases agree with TRBD1. The CDR3 is made up of 15 amino acids. Trimming removed 2 bases from V and 2 bases from J; junction bases left unmatched: 5. CDR1 is MGHDK, CDR2 SYGVNS, per germline. The CDR3 spells CASSETGQGAYEQYV. CDR3 in DNA: TGTGCCAGCAGTGAAACCGGACAGGGCGCCTACGAGCAGTACGTC.

This clonotype was recorded at least ten times. The rearrangement links TRBV20-1 to TRBJ2-7; D is possibly TRBD1 or TRBD2 (5 bases each). Trimming shortened V by 0 bases and J by 0 bases, and 9 bases separated the two germline ends. Germline-derived CDR1 and CDR2 are DFQATT and SNEGSKA (reference sequence). The CDR3 runs 14 residues. The CDR3 sequence: CSARDPGPSYEQYF. As DNA, the CDR3 is TGCAGTGCTAGAGATCCGGGGCCCTCCTACGAGCAGTACTTC.

The sample holds a few counts of this clonotype. The CDR3 DNA reads as TGCAGTGCTTACGGACTAGCGGGGAAGGGGGAGCTGTTTTTT. This gives the protein CSAYGLAGKGELFF. This rearrangement joins TRBV20-1 to TRBJ2-2, with 12 positions matching TRBD2. Germline V gene data show CDR1 as DFQATT and CDR2 as SNEGSKA (reference sequence). V was clipped by 5 bases and J by 8 bases; unmatched bases: 6. This CDR3 is 14 amino acids long.

This clonotype has ten or more counts. This chain connects TRBV5-1 to TRBJ2-5; 8 nucleotides agree with TRBD1. The CDR3 loop spans 13 amino acids. The germline gives CDR1 SGHRS, CDR2 YFSETQ. Trimming at V came to 5 bases and at J to 3 bases, leaving 3 bases not matched to a gene. CDR3 in amino acids: CASSKTGEETQYF. In DNA form, the CDR3 reads TGCGCCAGCAGTAAGACAGGGGAAGAGACCCAGTACTTC.

This clonotype was seen at least ten times. The rearrangement links TRBV2 to TRBJ2-2, with 8 bases fitting TRBD1. The CDR3 has 17 amino acids. V shed 5 bases and J 2 bases; nucleotides not matched to a gene: 10. Germline V gives CDR1 SNHLY, CDR2 FYNNEI. The CDR3 is CASSLQGVDFNTGELFF. CDR3 nucleotides: TGTGCCAGCAGTCTACAGGGGGTCGATTTCAACACCGGGGAGCTGTTTTTT.

This clonotype was seen only a few times. The chain joins TRBV14 to TRBJ2-1; no firm D call. CDR3 length: 15 residues. Germline V lookup: CDR1 SGHDN, CDR2 FVKESK. V was clipped by 4 bases and J by 9 bases, with 19 bases between them. The CDR3 spells CASSPNQTPHGEQFF. The CDR3 DNA reads as TGTGCCAGCAGCCCTAACCAAACGCCCCACGGTGAGCAGTTCTTC.

This clonotype was seen at least ten times. The V call is TRBV19, the J call TRBJ2-2; TRBD1 matches at 7 bases. Germline CDR1 reads LNHDA; CDR2 reads SQIVND (reference sequence). The trim removed 7 bases at V and 5 bases at J, leaving 10 bases unmatched. The CDR3 consists of 15 residues. CDR3 residues: CASISPGQRTGELFF. The CDR3 DNA sequence: TGTGCCAGTATCTCACCGGGACAGAGAACCGGGGAGCTGTTTTTT. Looking up the rest from reference TRBV19 and TRBJ2-2 gives the full variable domain: DGGITQSPKYLFRKEGQNVTLSCEQNLNHDAMYWYRQDPGQGLRLIYYSQIVNDFQKGDIAEGYSVSREKKESFPLTVTSAQKNPTAFYLCASISPGQRTGELFFGEGSRLTVL.

This chain connects TRBV5-1 to TRBJ2-4; no clear D gene. Trimming removed 0 bases from V and 2 bases from J, with 6 bases in between. The CDR3 loop spans 14 amino acids. Per germline, CDR1 SGHRS and CDR2 YFSETQ. The CDR3 DNA reads TGCGCCAGCAGCTTGGCCAGCTCCAAAAACATTCAGTACTTC. Translated: CASSLASSKNIQYF.

This clonotype was observed at least ten times. The V and J genes are TRBV20-1 and TRBJ2-1; 14 bases are a match to TRBD2. V dropped 5 bases and J dropped 3; count of bases not matched to a gene: 0. Germline V gene lookup returns CDR1 DFQATT and CDR2 SNEGSKA (reference sequence). CDR3 size: 14 residues. CDR3 nucleotide sequence: TGCAGTGCTGGGACTAGCGGGGGCTACAATGAGCAGTTCTTC. Protein product: CSAGTSGGYNEQFF.

This clonotype was recorded a few times. V usage is TRBV4-1 and J usage is TRBJ2-3; D is perhaps TRBD1 (6 bases). The CDR3 runs 16 residues. The germline V gene encodes CDR1 MGHRA and CDR2 YSYEKL. V lost 1 base, J lost 4 bases, and 15 bases lay in between. The CDR3 loop is CASSQAPGHAADTQYF. The CDR3 nucleotides are TGCGCCAGCAGCCAAGCGCCGGGACATGCCGCAGATACGCAGTATTTT.

The chain is built from TRBV3-1 and TRBJ2-7; tentatively, D is TRBD2 (5 bases). CDR3 length: 14 amino acids. CDR1 and CDR2 from the germline V gene are LGHDT and YNNKEL (reference sequence). V gave up 0 bases and J gave up 4 bases, with 10 bases separating them. The CDR3 coding sequence is TGTGCCAGCAGCCAAGAACGGGAACTGTACGAGCAGTACTTC. It yields the protein CASSQERELYEQYF.

This clonotype was recorded a few times. The chain combines TRBV7-2 with TRBJ1-1; a possible D gene is TRBD1 (5 bases). Trimming removed 3 bases from V and 4 bases from J, with 12 bases in between. The CDR3 is 14 residues long. The germline V gene has CDR1 SGHTA and CDR2 FQGNSA. The CDR3 coding sequence is TGTGCCAGCAGCTTGCTCAGGGAGACCACTGAAGCTTTCTTT. Translated, it gives CASSLLRETTEAFF.

The table lists this clonotype with a count of one. The V gene is TRBV4-1, the J gene TRBJ2-2, with TRBD1 matching over 7 bases. Germline assignment: CDR1 MGHRA and CDR2 YSYEKL. J gave up 2 bases and V 6 bases, and 15 bases lay outside the gene matches. CDR3 length equals 18 residues. The CDR3 here is CASRQKITQGRNTGELFF. The CDR3 region has the DNA TGCGCCAGCAGGCAAAAGATAACACAGGGGCGAAACACCGGGGAGCTGTTTTTT.

This clonotype was seen a few times. This sequence joins TRBV20-1 and TRBJ1-5; D not certain. This CDR3 spans 12 amino acids. The ends were cut back, 7 bases at V and 3 bases at J, with 10 bases in the middle. The germline V gene has CDR1 DFQATT and CDR2 SNEGSKA (reference sequence). Written as DNA, the CDR3 is TGCAGTGGCGGCAGGACCAATCAGCCCCAGCATTTT. As protein: CSGGRTNQPQHF.

This clonotype was counted only a few times. The chain recombines TRBV15 with TRBJ2-7, with 9 nucleotides matching TRBD1. Germline V gene lookup returns CDR1 LNHNV and CDR2 YYDKDF (reference sequence). The V segment lost 8 bases and the J segment 4 bases; nucleotides outside the gene matches: 9. The CDR3 consists of 14 residues. CDR3 loop: CATRPGTGIYEQYF. The CDR3 region has the DNA TGTGCCACCCGTCCCGGGACAGGGATATACGAGCAGTACTTC.

This clonotype was seen only a few times. V usage is TRBV20-1 and J usage is TRBJ1-6; 7 bases align to TRBD1. Germline V lookup: CDR1 DFQATT, CDR2 SNEGSKA (reference sequence). V lost 2 bases to trimming and J lost 7 bases; unmatched junction nucleotides: 8. The CDR3 extends over 15 amino acids. Here the CDR3 DNA reads TGCAGTGCTAGACTTACCGGGACAGCGAATTCACCCCTCCACTTT. Its translation: CSARLTGTANSPLHF.

This clonotype occurred many times. The V and J genes are TRBV12-3 or TRBV12-4 and TRBJ2-1; D perhaps matches TRBD2 (6 bases). V dropped 3 bases and J dropped 0 bases, with 12 bases sitting between them. This CDR3 has 16 residues. The CDR3 sequence is CASSFMREPSYNEQFF. As DNA, the CDR3 is TGTGCCAGCAGTTTTATGCGGGAACCCTCCTACAATGAGCAGTTCTTC.

This clonotype has a count of ten or more. The chain carries TRBV11-2 and TRBJ2-3; TRBD2 is a possible D gene (6 bases). The CDR3 length is 18 residues. CDR1 and CDR2 (germline): SGHAT, FQNNGV. Trimming removed 1 base at V and 2 bases at J, with 19 bases between. CDR3 amino acids: CASSLVAGGTPNTDTQYF. The CDR3 nucleotides read TGTGCCAGCAGCTTAGTGGCCGGTGGGACTCCGAACACAGATACGCAGTATTTT.

The rearrangement uses TRBV9 and TRBJ2-1; D possibly uses TRBD1 or TRBD2 (5 bases each). The germline V and J ends were trimmed by 2 bases and 9 bases, with 15 bases remaining between them. The germline V gene encodes CDR1 SGDLS and CDR2 YYNGEE. This CDR3 is built from 14 residues. CDR3 sequence reads: CASSVSQVGREQFF. The CDR3 nucleotides are TGTGCCAGCAGCGTTTCACAGGTGGGACGTGAGCAGTTCTTC. The complete variable domain, with remaining parts taken from reference TRBV9 and TRBJ2-1, reads DSGVTQTPKHLITATGQRVTLRCSPRSGDLSVYWYQQSLDQGLQFLIQYYNGEERAKGNILERFSAQQFPDLHSELNLSSLELGDSALYFCASSVSQVGREQFFGPGTRLTVL.

The table lists this clonotype with many counts. The chain couples TRBV12-3 or TRBV12-4 to TRBJ2-5, with TRBD1 matching 10 bases. The CDR3 runs to 17 residues. The junction had 9 bases not matched to a gene; V was cut back by 4 bases and J by 1 base. This CDR3 reads CASSYKTGTGAQETQYF. In DNA form, the CDR3 reads TGTGCCAGCAGTTATAAAACCGGGACAGGGGCCCAAGAGACCCAGTACTTC.

This clonotype was seen more than once but under ten times. The genes are TRBV3-1 and TRBJ2-3; possibly TRBD2 for D (5 bases). Germline-derived CDR1 and CDR2 are LGHDT and YNNKEL (reference sequence). The CDR3 extends over 14 amino acids. V lost 0 bases, J lost 6 bases, and 10 bases lay in between. The CDR3 region has the DNA TGTGCCAGCAGCCAAGAAAGGACTTGGGATACGCAGTATTTT. It is translated as CASSQERTWDTQYF.

This rearrangement joins TRBV6-5 to TRBJ2-2, with 7 bases that match TRBD2. This CDR3 region has 15 residues. With V trimmed by 0 bases and J by 7 bases, 5 bases remained unmatched. Germline V gene sequence: CDR1 MNHEY, CDR2 SVGAGI. The CDR3 region is CASSYSRVAGGELFF. As DNA, the CDR3 is TGTGCCAGCAGTTACTCGAGGGTAGCGGGCGGGGAGCTGTTTTTT.

The V call is TRBV4-3, the J call TRBJ2-1; 8 nucleotides line up with TRBD1. J gave up 5 bases and V 0 bases, and 9 bases lay outside the gene matches. This CDR3 region has 17 residues. CDR1 is LGHNA, CDR2 YSLEER, per germline. The CDR3: CASSQDQDRDLNNEQFF. The CDR3 DNA is TGCGCCAGCAGCCAAGATCAGGACAGGGACCTAAACAATGAGCAGTTCTTC.

The gene calls are TRBV7-8 and TRBJ2-7, with TRBD1 identical over 8 bases. V shed 5 bases, J shed 4 bases, and the junction held 10 bases outside the gene matches. This CDR3 contains 15 residues. The germline V gene encodes CDR1 SGHVS and CDR2 FQNEAQ. CDR3 loop: CASSKTGGREYEQYV. In nucleotides, the CDR3 is TGTGCCAGCAGCAAAACAGGGGGAAGGGAGTACGAGCAGTACGTC.

This clonotype has a count of ten or more. This chain links TRBV28 with TRBJ2-5, with a possible D match to TRBD2 (6 bases). Germline-derived CDR1 and CDR2 are MDHEN and SYDVKM. Trimming left V 4 bases short and J 0 bases short, with 12 bases between. The CDR3 consists of 15 residues. The CDR3 bases are TGTGCCAGCAGTTCGGGACTCCGGTACCAAGAGACCCAGTACTTC. This sequence encodes CASSSGLRYQETQYF.

This rearrangement joins TRBV6-5 to TRBJ2-3; 8 bases are a match to TRBD2. Germline values: CDR1 MNHEY, CDR2 SVGAGI. V gave up 0 bases and J gave up 1 base; unmatched junction bases: 9. The CDR3 extends over 18 amino acids. The CDR3 DNA reads TGTGCCAGCAGTTACTCGGAGGTCGGAGCGGGGGGCACAGATACGCAGTATTTT. Protein product: CASSYSEVGAGGTDTQYF.